These 14 T cell receptor beta chains share one sample of origin, sequenced in a study of vaccination and CD4 T cells after COVID-19. Sequence data for DNA of cultured CD4+ T cells were generated by the Oncomine TCR Beta short-read assay. From the PCR reads, TCRdb called clonotypes with MiXCR, one entry per CDR3 protein. The table lists tens of thousands of distinct CDR3 sequences, roughly 71% of them singletons, with around 15% in the top ten. These TCRs are of unknown antigen specificity. Documented treatment: roughly 11-day PBMC culture with coronavirus spike peptide pools or control peptides (ViraFEST assay). The specimen comprised CD4+ T cells from blood, cultured in vitro, sampled after SARS-CoV-2 vaccination. The receptors stem from a human donor who received a COVID-19 vaccine.

The rearrangement links TRBV21-1 to TRBJ1-1. TRBV21-1 is noted as a pseudogene. There are 14 residues in the CDR3. CDR3 DNA: TGTGCCAGCAGCACGAGCGGGGGAGACACTGAAGCTTTCTTT. Encoded protein: CASSTSGGDTEAFF.

The chain couples TRBV14 to TRBJ1-1; no clear D. The CDR3 length is 17 residues. V was clipped by 2 bases and J by 0 bases, with 16 bases between them. Per germline, CDR1 SGHDN and CDR2 FVKESK. CDR3 region: CASSQKITAGLNTEAFF. CDR3 in DNA: TGTGCCAGCAGCCAAAAGATTACGGCAGGCTTGAACACTGAAGCTTTCTTT.

The genes are TRBV7-2 and TRBJ1-2; D uncertain. CDR1 is SGHTA and CDR2 is FQGNSA in the germline V gene. The CDR3 covers 15 residues. V dropped 1 base and J dropped 4 bases, with 13 bases sitting between them. CDR3 DNA sequence: TGTGCCAGCAGCTTAGATTTCAGGCCCATCTATGGCTACACCTTC. This sequence encodes CASSLDFRPIYGYTF.

The chain combines TRBV20-1 with TRBJ2-7; 11 bases are shared with TRBD2. Per germline, CDR1 DFQATT and CDR2 SNEGSKA (reference sequence). The CDR3 covers 16 residues. V dropped 6 bases and J dropped 1; count of bases not matched to a gene: 11. CDR3 DNA sequence: TGCAGTGCCCCGCGTCTAGCGGGGGGCCCGTCCTACGAGCAGTACTTC. Its translation is CSAPRLAGGPSYEQYF.

J is TRBJ1-5 and V is TRBV19; maybe TRBD1 (6 bases). The V gene's germline CDR1 is LNHDA and CDR2 SQIVND (reference sequence). The CDR3 runs 16 residues. The V gene lost 7 bases and the J gene lost 2 bases, with 18 bases spanning the gap. CDR3 coding DNA: TGTGCCAGTATCGAACGGGGGGCTGGGGGCAATCAGCCCCAGCATTTT. It encodes CASIERGAGGNQPQHF.

This clonotype was observed a handful of times. The rearrangement links TRBV24-1 to TRBJ1-1; D uncertain. The ends were cut back, 7 bases at V and 4 bases at J, with 12 bases in the middle. Germline CDR1 is KGHDR and CDR2 is SFDVKD. The length of the CDR3 is 13 residues. CDR3 in amino acids: CATRMGWGTEAFF. The DNA of the CDR3 is TGTGCCACCAGGATGGGTTGGGGCACTGAAGCTTTCTTT.

The chain carries TRBV12-3 or TRBV12-4 and TRBJ1-2, with D possibly being TRBD1 (5 bases). CDR3 size: 18 residues. The V end lost 8 bases, the J end lost 1 base, and 26 bases lay between the germline ends. This CDR3 is CASAPHMGRRQINYGYTF. In DNA form, the CDR3 reads TGTGCCAGCGCACCGCATATGGGACGGCGACAAATTAACTATGGCTACACCTTC.

This chain uses TRBV24-1 with TRBJ2-3; tentative D call: TRBD2 (5 bases). The CDR3 length is 12 residues. Germline loops: CDR1 KGHDR, CDR2 SFDVKD. Trimming took 10 bases from V and 9 from J, leaving 16 bases between them. The CDR3 DNA is TGTGCCACGGGTAAGACTACGGGGACGCAGTATTTT. This translates into CATGKTTGTQYF.

The J gene is TRBJ1-2, the V gene TRBV19, with 7 bases that match TRBD1. This CDR3 spans 13 amino acids. V lost 9 bases, J lost 0 bases, and 4 bases stayed unmatched. Germline V gene lookup returns CDR1 LNHDA and CDR2 SQIVND (reference sequence). The CDR3 protein is CASAGTANYGYTF. The CDR3 DNA follows: TGTGCCAGCGCCGGGACAGCTAACTATGGCTACACCTTC.

The rearrangement uses TRBV6-1 and TRBJ1-2, with D unclear. The CDR3 loop spans 12 amino acids. CDR1 is MNHNS and CDR2 is SASEGT in the germline V gene. The V end lost 0 bases, the J end lost 7 bases, and 6 bases lay between the germline ends. This CDR3 reads CASSEAGPGYTF. The CDR3 region has the DNA TGTGCCAGCAGTGAAGCAGGGCCTGGCTACACCTTC.

This clonotype was detected once. The V call is TRBV19, the J call TRBJ2-7; 8 bases line up with TRBD2. This CDR3 region has 12 residues. The trim removed 3 bases at V and 6 bases at J, leaving 1 base unmatched. Germline V gene data show CDR1 as LNHDA and CDR2 as SQIVND (reference sequence). The CDR3: CASSIRGGEQYF. CDR3 nucleotides: TGTGCCAGTAGTATCCGGGGGGGCGAGCAGTACTTC.

Concerning this clonotype itself: At one end the junction does not follow the germline gene, possibly because of a read error. The chain couples TRBV10-1 to TRBJ2-7; 9 bases agree with TRBD1. The CDR3 covers 17 residues. Germline assignment: CDR1 WNHNN and CDR2 SYGVQD (reference sequence). The chain's CDR3 is CAIPPQGATASSHEQYF. CDR3 nucleotide sequence: TGCGCCATCCCCCCACAGGGGGCTACTGCATCCTCCCACGAGCAGTACTTC.

There are a few counts of this clonotype. V gene TRBV20-1 combines with J gene TRBJ1-2; TRBD1 agrees at 9 bases. The CDR3 extends over 14 amino acids. V lost 0 bases and J lost 7; bases outside the gene matches: 6. The germline gives CDR1 DFQATT, CDR2 SNEGSKA (reference sequence). The CDR3 loop reads CSARDSTGGSGYTF. The CDR3 region has the DNA TGCAGTGCTAGAGATTCAACAGGGGGCTCTGGCTACACCTTC.

J is TRBJ2-5 and V is TRBV14, with D tentatively TRBD1 (5 bases). Germline lookup yields CDR1 SGHDN and CDR2 FVKESK. Trimming shortened V by 3 bases and J by 5 bases, and 16 bases separated the two germline ends. CDR3 size: 15 residues. CDR3 protein: CASSHHLGVPETQYF. In nucleotides, the CDR3 is TGTGCCAGCAGCCATCACCTAGGGGTTCCGGAGACCCAGTACTTC.